This record looks at one T cell receptor beta chain sequence and its context. This entry is derived from a study of blood T cell repertoires in COVID-19. Background on the study: Donors in the United States, Italy and Spain gave samples during acute or convalescent COVID-19. The analysed material was cDNA or gDNA that came from T cells, B-cell-depleted T cells, or PBMCs.

Trimming cost V 7 bases and J 2 bases, with 18 bases left between them. Germline loops: CDR1 SEHNR, CDR2 FQNEAQ (reference sequence). The CDR3 has 15 amino acids. Authors' analysis steps: Scientists estimated how many nucleated cells there were by amplifying reference gene primers. Some clones are missing from TCRdb's copy, which holds only in-frame ones; the method was immunoSEQ multiplex PCR. V, J and clone size derive from that table, while D and trimming were established from the DNA sequence. The data contain roughly 49,000 clones, roughly 84% of them singletons. Input material: peripheral blood. The source of this sequence is a middle-aged man with acute or convalescent COVID-19. This chain connects TRBV7-9 to TRBJ2-7; D may be TRBD1 (6 bases). CDR3 region: CASIKEGDGTYEQYF. The CDR3 coding sequence is TGTGCCAGCATCAAAGAGGGGGACGGAACCTACGAGCAGTACTTC.